A selection of T cell receptor beta chains follows, all from one sample in a study of T cell repertoires in aging, cancer and after chemotherapy. TCRdb fed the multiplex PCR reads into MiXCR, producing one record per CDR3 protein. The data contain 5,000 to 7,000 distinct CDR3 sequences, around two fifths of them singletons. The sequenced material came from blood. The receptor source for this set is a human donor in good health. CDR3s include the opening cysteine and the closing phenylalanine or tryptophan. The D gene is left open where the match is weak. Clone size is stated in some rows and not others, as once, few, many or a class when expanded.

abundance: -
v_gene: TRBV6-1
j_gene: TRBJ2-1
d_gene: TRBD2
CDR3aa: CASSQKRLAGGNEQFF
CDR3nt: TGTGCCAGCAGCCAAAAAAGACTAGCGGGGGGCAATGAGCAGTTCTTC

abundance: few
v_gene: TRBV6-5
j_gene: TRBJ1-6
d_gene: TRBD1
CDR3aa: CASATPGTANSPLHF
CDR3nt: TGTGCCAGCGCAACTCCCGGGACAGCGAATTCACCCCTCCACTTT

abundance: -
v_gene: TRBV6-4
j_gene: TRBJ2-3
d_gene: TRBD2
CDR3aa: CASSETSGGTDTQYF
CDR3nt: TGTGCCAGCAGTGAAACTAGCGGGGGCACAGATACGCAGTATTTT

abundance: -
v_gene: TRBV7-9
j_gene: TRBJ2-5
d_gene: TRBD2
CDR3aa: CASSFRGVIQETQYF
CDR3nt: TGTGCCAGCAGCTTTCGGGGGGTTATCCAAGAGACCCAGTACTTC

abundance: -
v_gene: TRBV6-2/TRBV6-3
j_gene: TRBJ2-7
d_gene: -
CDR3aa: CASSYSQGRSYEQYF
CDR3nt: TGTGCCAGCAGTTACTCACAGGGCAGGTCCTACGAGCAGTACTTC

abundance: -
v_gene: TRBV18
j_gene: TRBJ2-1
d_gene: -
CDR3aa: CASSLSWRRGYNEQFF
CDR3nt: TGTGCCAGCTCACTTTCCTGGCGGAGGGGTTACAATGAGCAGTTCTTC

abundance: -
v_gene: TRBV6-5
j_gene: TRBJ2-1
d_gene: TRBD1
CDR3aa: CASSYSTGTSYNEQFF
CDR3nt: TGTGCCAGCAGTTACTCGACAGGGACGTCCTACAATGAGCAGTTCTTC

abundance: -
v_gene: TRBV12-3/TRBV12-4
j_gene: TRBJ1-3
d_gene: TRBD1
CDR3aa: CASSYTGGGNTIYF
CDR3nt: TGTGCCAGCAGCTATACAGGGGGTGGAAACACCATATATTTT

abundance: -
v_gene: TRBV19
j_gene: TRBJ2-5
d_gene: -
CDR3aa: CASSPGLRETQYF
CDR3nt: TGTGCCAGTAGTCCGGGACTTAGGGAGACCCAGTACTTC

abundance: few
v_gene: TRBV19
j_gene: TRBJ2-7
d_gene: -
CDR3aa: CASSITHAKGIGYEQYF
CDR3nt: TGTGCCAGTAGTATAACACACGCCAAGGGTATAGGCTACGAGCAGTACTTC

abundance: -
v_gene: TRBV15
j_gene: TRBJ2-7
d_gene: -
CDR3aa: CATSRKLVDEQYF
CDR3nt: TGTGCCACCAGCAGGAAGCTAGTAGACGAGCAGTACTTC

abundance: few
v_gene: TRBV27
j_gene: TRBJ1-1
d_gene: -
CDR3aa: CASSLLGVGALNTEAFF
CDR3nt: TGTGCCAGCAGTTTATTAGGGGTAGGGGCGTTGAACACTGAAGCTTTCTTT

abundance: few
v_gene: TRBV12-3/TRBV12-4
j_gene: TRBJ1-5
d_gene: -
CDR3aa: CASSFVISNQPQHF
CDR3nt: TGTGCCAGCAGTTTCGTGATTAGCAATCAGCCCCAGCATTTT

abundance: -
v_gene: TRBV24-1
j_gene: TRBJ1-1
d_gene: -
CDR3aa: CATSEPGGGEAFF
CDR3nt: TGTGCCACCAGTGAACCGGGGGGGGGTGAAGCTTTCTTT

abundance: -
v_gene: TRBV6-5
j_gene: TRBJ2-5
d_gene: TRBD2
CDR3aa: CASSYRSRLAPFQETQYF
CDR3nt: TGTGCCAGCAGTTATCGGTCTCGACTAGCCCCTTTCCAAGAGACCCAGTACTTC

abundance: -
v_gene: TRBV20-1
j_gene: TRBJ2-3
d_gene: TRBD2
CDR3aa: CSAPTSGGADWPDTQYF
CDR3nt: TGCAGTGCCCCGACTAGCGGGGGGGCCGACTGGCCAGATACGCAGTATTTT

abundance: medium-sized
v_gene: TRBV19
j_gene: TRBJ1-3
d_gene: -
CDR3aa: CASSISGRNTIYF
CDR3nt: TGTGCCAGTAGTATTTCGGGCAGAAACACCATATATTTT

abundance: -
v_gene: TRBV19
j_gene: TRBJ2-3
d_gene: -
CDR3aa: CASIPGPWGTDTQYF
CDR3nt: TGTGCCAGTATCCCGGGACCTTGGGGCACAGATACGCAGTATTTT

abundance: -
v_gene: TRBV28
j_gene: TRBJ2-5
d_gene: TRBD2
CDR3aa: CRSGRPPQETQYF
CDR3nt: TGTCGTAGCGGGCGCCCTCCTCAAGAGACCCAGTACTTC

abundance: -
v_gene: TRBV6-9
j_gene: TRBJ1-1
d_gene: -
CDR3aa: CASSYTMNTEAFF
CDR3nt: TGTGCCAGCAGTTATACGATGAACACTGAAGCTTTCTTT

abundance: medium-sized
v_gene: TRBV19
j_gene: TRBJ2-7
d_gene: -
CDR3aa: CASSRGRVNYEQYF
CDR3nt: TGTGCCAGTAGCAGGGGTCGGGTCAACTACGAGCAGTACTTC

abundance: few
v_gene: TRBV10-3
j_gene: TRBJ2-6
d_gene: -
CDR3aa: CAIRDSSGANVLTF
CDR3nt: TGTGCCATCAGGGACAGCTCTGGGGCCAACGTCCTGACTTTC

abundance: few
v_gene: TRBV19
j_gene: TRBJ2-1
d_gene: TRBD2
CDR3aa: CASSISGGPYNEQFF
CDR3nt: TGTGCCAGTAGTATTTCGGGGGGGCCTTACAATGAGCAGTTCTTC

abundance: -
v_gene: TRBV19
j_gene: TRBJ2-5
d_gene: -
CDR3aa: CASSPQGRASGETQYF
CDR3nt: TGTGCCAGTAGTCCCCAGGGACGGGCCTCGGGGGAGACCCAGTACTTC

abundance: -
v_gene: TRBV24-1
j_gene: TRBJ2-1
d_gene: -
CDR3aa: CATADMGSEQFF
CDR3nt: TGTGCCACCGCCGATATGGGGAGTGAGCAGTTCTTC

abundance: -
v_gene: TRBV10-3
j_gene: TRBJ1-2
d_gene: TRBD1
CDR3aa: CAISETGDYGYTF
CDR3nt: TGTGCCATCAGTGAGACAGGGGACTATGGCTACACCTTC

abundance: -
v_gene: TRBV6-5
j_gene: TRBJ2-2
d_gene: -
CDR3aa: CASNPLETGANTGELFF
CDR3nt: TGTGCCAGTAACCCGCTGGAAACAGGCGCGAACACCGGGGAGCTGTTTTTT

abundance: few
v_gene: TRBV6-1
j_gene: TRBJ2-2
d_gene: -
CDR3aa: CASSDRGVGELFF
CDR3nt: TGTGCCAGCAGTGACAGGGGGGTCGGGGAGCTGTTTTTT

abundance: -
v_gene: TRBV6-1
j_gene: TRBJ1-2
d_gene: TRBD1
CDR3aa: CASSETGLGGYTF
CDR3nt: TGTGCCAGCAGTGAGACAGGGTTAGGGGGCTACACCTTC

abundance: -
v_gene: TRBV5-5
j_gene: TRBJ2-7
d_gene: TRBD2
CDR3aa: CASSLAGSPSSYEQYF
CDR3nt: TGTGCCAGCAGCTTAGCGGGGAGCCCGAGCTCCTACGAGCAGTACTTC

abundance: -
v_gene: TRBV6-2/TRBV6-3
j_gene: TRBJ1-6
d_gene: -
CDR3aa: CASGRYAGRETLLPYNSPLHF
CDR3nt: TGTGCCAGCGGACGATATGCAGGGAGAGAGACCCTTCTACCTTATAATTCACCCCTCCACTTT

abundance: -
v_gene: TRBV18
j_gene: TRBJ1-5
d_gene: -
CDR3aa: CASSRESNQPQHF
CDR3nt: TGTGCCAGCTCAAGGGAAAGCAATCAGCCCCAGCATTTT

abundance: few
v_gene: TRBV12-3/TRBV12-4
j_gene: TRBJ1-1
d_gene: -
CDR3aa: CASTLTTANTEAFF
CDR3nt: TGTGCCAGCACCCTGACGACAGCGAACACTGAAGCTTTCTTT

abundance: -
v_gene: TRBV6-1
j_gene: TRBJ1-6
d_gene: TRBD1
CDR3aa: CASSEGETGATNSPLHF
CDR3nt: TGTGCCAGCAGTGAGGGGGAGACAGGGGCGACTAATTCACCCCTCCACTTT

abundance: -
v_gene: TRBV6-6
j_gene: TRBJ2-3
d_gene: TRBD2
CDR3aa: CASSDLSGGATDTQYF
CDR3nt: TGTGCCAGCAGTGACCTTAGCGGGGGGGCGACAGATACGCAGTATTTT

abundance: few
v_gene: TRBV5-6
j_gene: TRBJ2-7
d_gene: TRBD1
CDR3aa: CASSEDRVFYEQYF
CDR3nt: TGTGCCAGCAGCGAGGACAGGGTTTTCTACGAGCAGTACTTC

abundance: -
v_gene: TRBV7-9
j_gene: TRBJ2-7
d_gene: -
CDR3aa: CASSLIARGDEQYF
CDR3nt: TGTGCCAGCAGCTTAATCGCTAGGGGTGACGAGCAGTACTTC

abundance: few
v_gene: TRBV18
j_gene: TRBJ2-2
d_gene: -
CDR3aa: CASSTGTAGTGELFF
CDR3nt: TGTGCCAGCTCAACCGGGACAGCGGGGACCGGGGAGCTGTTTTTT

abundance: -
v_gene: TRBV19
j_gene: TRBJ2-1
d_gene: TRBD2
CDR3aa: CASSLRGGGNGARQFF
CDR3nt: TGTGCCAGTAGTCTCCGGGGGGGGGGGAACGGCGCGAGGCAGTTCTTC

abundance: -
v_gene: TRBV19
j_gene: TRBJ2-3
d_gene: TRBD1
CDR3aa: CASRDRGPNTQYF
CDR3nt: TGTGCCAGTAGAGACAGGGGGCCGAATACGCAGTATTTT

abundance: -
v_gene: TRBV6-5
j_gene: TRBJ1-1
d_gene: -
CDR3aa: CASSYSARNTEAFF
CDR3nt: TGTGCCAGCAGTTACTCCGCCAGAAACACTGAAGCTTTCTTT

abundance: few
v_gene: TRBV20-1
j_gene: TRBJ2-5
d_gene: -
CDR3aa: CSAKPGEGETQYF
CDR3nt: TGCAGTGCTAAACCAGGGGAGGGAGAGACCCAGTACTTC

abundance: -
v_gene: TRBV7-2
j_gene: TRBJ1-5
d_gene: TRBD1
CDR3aa: CASSIQGIGNQPQHF
CDR3nt: TGTGCCAGCAGTATACAGGGGATTGGCAATCAGCCCCAGCATTTT

abundance: -
v_gene: TRBV5-6
j_gene: TRBJ2-7
d_gene: -
CDR3aa: CASSTPGPGEQYF
CDR3nt: TGTGCCAGCAGCACCCCCGGGCCGGGGGAGCAGTACTTC

abundance: few
v_gene: TRBV6-1
j_gene: TRBJ2-3
d_gene: TRBD1
CDR3aa: CASNTGAGTDTQYF
CDR3nt: TGTGCCAGCAATACAGGGGCGGGCACAGATACGCAGTATTTT

abundance: -
v_gene: TRBV5-4
j_gene: TRBJ1-1
d_gene: -
CDR3aa: CASSSQASTEAFF
CDR3nt: TGTGCCAGCAGCTCCCAAGCATCCACTGAAGCTTTCTTT

abundance: -
v_gene: TRBV19
j_gene: TRBJ1-1
d_gene: TRBD1
CDR3aa: CASSDRGNTEAFF
CDR3nt: TGTGCCAGTAGTGACAGGGGGAACACTGAAGCTTTCTTT

abundance: -
v_gene: TRBV6-5
j_gene: TRBJ2-7
d_gene: -
CDR3aa: CASRRSGSSYEQYF
CDR3nt: TGTGCCAGCAGACGCTCCGGGAGCTCCTACGAGCAGTACTTC

abundance: -
v_gene: TRBV12-3/TRBV12-4
j_gene: TRBJ1-5
d_gene: TRBD1
CDR3aa: CASSQGGHTNQPQHF
CDR3nt: TGTGCCAGCAGCCAGGGGGGACATACCAATCAGCCCCAGCATTTT

abundance: -
v_gene: TRBV6-1
j_gene: TRBJ2-2
d_gene: TRBD2
CDR3aa: CASSGTSGGAAELFF
CDR3nt: TGTGCCAGCTCCGGGACTAGCGGGGGGGCGGCGGAGCTGTTTTTT

abundance: few
v_gene: TRBV6-5
j_gene: TRBJ2-1
d_gene: -
CDR3aa: CASSSLARIPGHEQFF
CDR3nt: TGTGCCAGCAGTTCCCTAGCAAGAATTCCGGGCCATGAGCAGTTCTTC

abundance: -
v_gene: TRBV4-3
j_gene: TRBJ2-6
d_gene: -
CDR3aa: CASSQEQGSGANVLTF
CDR3nt: TGCGCCAGCAGCCAAGAGCAGGGCTCTGGGGCCAACGTCCTGACTTTC

abundance: -
v_gene: TRBV5-4
j_gene: TRBJ1-4
d_gene: TRBD1
CDR3aa: CAISVQGAAEKLFF
CDR3nt: TGTGCCATCAGCGTACAGGGGGCGGCTGAAAAACTGTTTTTT

abundance: -
v_gene: TRBV5-1
j_gene: TRBJ2-1
d_gene: -
CDR3aa: CASSLEAGRNEQFF
CDR3nt: TGCGCCAGCAGCTTGGAGGCAGGGCGCAATGAGCAGTTCTTC

abundance: few
v_gene: TRBV6-5
j_gene: TRBJ2-7
d_gene: -
CDR3aa: CASSWGYKYEQYF
CDR3nt: TGTGCCAGCAGTTGGGGCTACAAATACGAGCAGTACTTC

abundance: few
v_gene: TRBV19
j_gene: TRBJ1-5
d_gene: TRBD1
CDR3aa: CASTGQGGNQPQHF
CDR3nt: TGTGCCAGTACCGGACAGGGTGGGAATCAGCCCCAGCATTTT

abundance: -
v_gene: TRBV18
j_gene: TRBJ1-5
d_gene: -
CDR3aa: CASSPLRVRGVRNQPQHF
CDR3nt: TGTGCCAGCTCACCCCTCAGGGTCCGGGGTGTTCGCAATCAGCCCCAGCATTTT

abundance: few
v_gene: TRBV7-6
j_gene: TRBJ2-7
d_gene: TRBD1
CDR3aa: CASSAYGGDRGQYF
CDR3nt: TGTGCCAGCAGCGCATATGGTGGCGACAGGGGGCAGTACTTC

abundance: few
v_gene: TRBV19
j_gene: TRBJ2-1
d_gene: -
CDR3aa: CASERSGGFGGEQFF
CDR3nt: TGTGCCAGCGAAAGGTCCGGGGGCTTCGGAGGTGAGCAGTTCTTC